This passage covers 17 T cell receptor beta chains from one sample sequenced in a study of CD8 T cells in ankylosing spondylitis. One entry per CDR3 protein, called by TCRdb with MiXCR from the 5' RACE reads. The sample has about 240,000 distinct CDR3 sequences; roughly a tenth are singletons. Material: blood, either unsorted or a sorted T cell fraction (not recorded which). The receptor source for this set is a male donor with ankylosing spondylitis or in good health (not recorded which).

This clonotype has only a few counts. J is TRBJ2-2 and V is TRBV30; D is possibly TRBD2 (6 bases). This CDR3 is 15 amino acids long. Germline V gene data show CDR1 as GTSNPN and CDR2 as SVGIG (reference sequence). Between the trimmed V and J ends, which lost 5 bases and 0 bases, there was a span of 13 bases. The CDR3 coding sequence is TGTGCCTGGGTGGACTACGCAGCGAACACCGGGGAGCTGTTTTTT. Amino acids: CAWVDYAANTGELFF.

This clonotype has a count of ten or more. This rearrangement joins TRBV11-2 to TRBJ2-3, with 7 bases identical to TRBD1. The CDR3 consists of 15 residues. Germline assignment: CDR1 SGHAT and CDR2 FQNNGV. V was clipped by 5 bases and J by 3 bases; unmatched bases: 8. The CDR3 loop is CASSINRGRTDTQYF. As DNA, the CDR3 is TGTGCCAGCAGCATAAACAGGGGACGGACAGATACGCAGTATTTT. Filled out from reference TRBV11-2 and TRBJ2-3, the complete variable domain reads EAGVAQSPRYKIIEKRQSVAFWCNPISGHATLYWYQQILGQGPKLLIQFQNNGVVDDSQLPKDRFSAERLKGVDSTLKIQPAKLEDSAVYLCASSINRGRTDTQYFGPGTRLTVL.

This clonotype was seen more than once but under ten times. The chain is built from TRBV2 and TRBJ1-1; TRBD1 might be the D (6 bases). V was trimmed by 5 bases and J by 8 bases, leaving 27 bases between them. The CDR3 runs to 17 residues. From germline, CDR1 is SNHLY and CDR2 FYNNEI. The chain's CDR3 is CASSRPLGRGDSTEAFF. The CDR3 coding sequence is TGTGCCAGCAGTCGCCCCCTAGGCAGGGGAGATTCTACCGAAGCTTTCTTT. Full variable domain (outside the CDR3, taken from reference TRBV2 and TRBJ1-1): EPEVTQTPSHQVTQMGQEVILRCVPISNHLYFYWYRQILGQKVEFLVSFYNNEISEKSEIFDDQFSVERPDGSNFTLKIRSTKLEDSAMYFCASSRPLGRGDSTEAFFGQGTRLTVV.

At least ten counts were recorded for this clonotype. V and J are TRBV5-1 and TRBJ1-2; D may be TRBD1 (6 bases). Germline loops: CDR1 SGHRS, CDR2 YFSETQ. The CDR3 runs to 15 residues. Trimming left V 4 bases short and J 4 bases short, with 17 bases between. Here the CDR3 reads CASSPQEGGTYGYTF. In nucleotides, the CDR3 is TGCGCCAGCAGCCCGCAGGAGGGGGGTACCTATGGCTACACCTTC.

This clonotype occurred many times. This rearrangement joins TRBV2 to TRBJ2-7; a possible D gene is TRBD2 (5 bases). Germline V gene lookup returns CDR1 SNHLY and CDR2 FYNNEI. CDR3 length: 13 residues. V gave up 10 bases and J gave up 7 bases, with 20 bases separating them. DNA of the CDR3: TGTGCCAAATTGAGTCCAGCCGGCGGGGAGCAGTACTTC. It codes for CAKLSPAGGEQYF.

The chain has TRBV19 and TRBJ1-1; the D gene is possibly TRBD1 (5 bases). V was shortened by 7 bases and J by 3 bases, with 18 bases between the two germline ends. This CDR3 has 15 amino acids. Germline CDR1 reads LNHDA; CDR2 reads SQIVND (reference sequence). The CDR3 DNA is TGTGCCAGTACCCCAGGGAGGGGACTCTACACTGAAGCTTTCTTT. Its translation is CASTPGRGLYTEAFF.

This clonotype appeared many times. The gene calls are TRBV12-3 or TRBV12-4 and TRBJ2-1; no definite D call. There are 12 residues in the CDR3. Between the trimmed V and J ends, which lost 5 bases and 5 bases, there was a span of 7 bases. The CDR3: CASSPLNNEQFF. The CDR3 nucleotides are TGTGCCAGCAGTCCCCTCAACAATGAGCAGTTCTTC.

Turning to this clonotype: Possible read error: a much larger clone is one base away. The gene calls are TRBV7-2 and TRBJ2-5; 11 bases line up with TRBD2. This CDR3 is built from 15 residues. The germline gives CDR1 SGHTA, CDR2 FQGNSA. The V and J ends lost 8 bases and 5 bases, in that order; junction bases with no gene match: 10. CDR3 in amino acids: CASGSTSGGGETQYF. In DNA form, the CDR3 reads TGTGCCAGCGGCTCAACTAGCGGGGGTGGGGAGACCCAGTACTTC.

In its sample, this clonotype was seen a few times. The CDR3 is CASSLLGGSSSYNEQFF. CDR3 bases: TGTGCCAGCAGCTTACTCGGCGGGAGTAGCTCCTACAATGAGCAGTTCTTC. The rearrangement uses TRBV11-2 and TRBJ2-1, with TRBD2 matching 7 bases. This CDR3 has 17 amino acids. V lost 2 bases, J lost 0 bases, and 7 bases stayed unmatched. Germline CDR1 reads SGHAT; CDR2 reads FQNNGV.

The chain combines TRBV12-3 or TRBV12-4 with TRBJ2-3, with 8 bases aligning to TRBD1. The CDR3 spans 16 residues. Trimming removed 6 bases from V and 2 bases from J; junction bases left unmatched: 10. The CDR3 DNA reads TGTGCCAGCAGCCTCGCTACAGGGGGACCCACAGATACGCAGTATTTT. Translating it yields CASSLATGGPTDTQYF.

This clonotype was counted many times. The V gene is TRBV12-3 or TRBV12-4, the J gene TRBJ2-5, with D possibly TRBD1 on 5 matching bases. The CDR3 contains 17 residues. V lost 3 bases, J lost 5 bases, and 22 bases lay in between. CDR3 residues: CASSFKGPGSLRETQYF. The CDR3 nucleotides are TGTGCCAGCAGTTTTAAGGGGCCGGGTAGTCTTCGGGAGACCCAGTACTTC.

This clonotype came up a few times. It may be a read error: a sequence one base away is much more abundant. This chain's CDR3 is CSASRTSGFSYNEQFF. The CDR3 DNA is TGCAGTGCTTCCCGGACTAGCGGGTTTTCCTACAATGAGCAGTTCTTC. This rearrangement joins TRBV20-1 to TRBJ2-1, with TRBD2 matching over 11 bases. The CDR3 has 16 residues. Trimming removed 5 bases from V and 1 base from J; junction bases left unmatched: 7. Germline V lookup: CDR1 DFQATT, CDR2 SNEGSKA (reference sequence).

The chain is built from TRBV29-1 and TRBJ1-1; the match to TRBD1 covers 7 bases. J gave up 0 bases and V 7 bases, and 5 bases lay outside the gene matches. CDR1 and CDR2 (germline): SQVTM, ANQGSEA. This CDR3 comprises 13 residues. The CDR3 DNA reads TGCAGCGCCTTGGACAGGTTGAACACTGAAGCTTTCTTT. Translating it yields CSALDRLNTEAFF.

This clonotype occurred once. The chain couples TRBV12-3 or TRBV12-4 to TRBJ2-5, with a tentative D call TRBD2 (5 bases). Trimming cost V 6 bases and J 1 base, with 9 bases left between them. The CDR3 has 13 residues. The CDR3 DNA reads as TGTGCCAGCAGATATAGCGTCCAAGAGACCCAGTACTTC. Encoded protein: CASRYSVQETQYF.

This clonotype was seen many times. The V call is TRBV11-2, the J call TRBJ1-6; D gene unclear. With 6 bases removed from V and 10 bases from J, the gap between germline ends came to 13 bases. CDR1 is SGHAT and CDR2 is FQNNGV in the germline V gene. This CDR3 has 13 amino acids. DNA for the CDR3: TGTGCCAGCAGTCATCTGGGCGGCTCACCCCTCCACTTT. This encodes CASSHLGGSPLHF.

The V gene is TRBV29-1, the J gene TRBJ2-1, with 8 nucleotides matching TRBD2. V dropped 4 bases and J dropped 3; count of bases not matched to a gene: 8. This CDR3 region has 15 residues. Germline V gene sequence: CDR1 SQVTM, CDR2 ANQGSEA. The CDR3 reads CSVGPSGSSYNEQFF. The CDR3 nucleotides read TGCAGCGTTGGGCCCAGCGGGAGTAGCTACAATGAGCAGTTCTTC.

This clonotype was seen at least ten times. The rearrangement uses TRBV5-1 and TRBJ2-2; D perhaps matches TRBD1 (6 bases). The CDR3 totals 15 residues. Trimming took off 1 base at V and 7 bases at J, with 14 bases between the two ends. The V gene's germline CDR1 is SGHRS and CDR2 YFSETQ. For the CDR3, the DNA is TGCGCCAGCAGCTTGTGGTCAGGGGAGATCGGGGAGCTGTTTTTT. It specifies CASSLWSGEIGELFF.